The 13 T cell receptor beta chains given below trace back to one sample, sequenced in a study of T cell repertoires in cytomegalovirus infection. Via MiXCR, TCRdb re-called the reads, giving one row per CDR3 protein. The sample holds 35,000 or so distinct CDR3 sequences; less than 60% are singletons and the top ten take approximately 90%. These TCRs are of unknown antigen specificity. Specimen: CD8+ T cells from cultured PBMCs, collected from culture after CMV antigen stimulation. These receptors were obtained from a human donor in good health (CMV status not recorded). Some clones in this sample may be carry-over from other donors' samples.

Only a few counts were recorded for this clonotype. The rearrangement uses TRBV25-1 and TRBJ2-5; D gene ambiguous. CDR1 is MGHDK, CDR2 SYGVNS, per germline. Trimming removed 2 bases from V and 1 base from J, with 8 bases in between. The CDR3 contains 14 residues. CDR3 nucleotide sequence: TGTGCCAGCAGTGAACTACGGTTCCAAGAGACCCAGTACTTC. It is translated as CASSELRFQETQYF.

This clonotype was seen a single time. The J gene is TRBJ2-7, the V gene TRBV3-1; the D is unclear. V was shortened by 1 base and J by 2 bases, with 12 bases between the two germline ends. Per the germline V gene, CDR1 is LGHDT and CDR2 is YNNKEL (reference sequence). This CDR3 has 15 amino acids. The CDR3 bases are TGTGCCAGCAGCCAAGGGTTAGCCGAAGCCTACGAGCAGTACTTC. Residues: CASSQGLAEAYEQYF.

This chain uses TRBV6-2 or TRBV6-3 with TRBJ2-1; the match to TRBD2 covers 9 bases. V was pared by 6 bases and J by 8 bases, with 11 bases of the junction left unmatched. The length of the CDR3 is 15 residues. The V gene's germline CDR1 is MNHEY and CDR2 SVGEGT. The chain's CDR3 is CASSPVDSGGDEQFF. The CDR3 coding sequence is TGTGCCAGCAGCCCCGTGGATAGCGGGGGTGATGAGCAGTTCTTC.

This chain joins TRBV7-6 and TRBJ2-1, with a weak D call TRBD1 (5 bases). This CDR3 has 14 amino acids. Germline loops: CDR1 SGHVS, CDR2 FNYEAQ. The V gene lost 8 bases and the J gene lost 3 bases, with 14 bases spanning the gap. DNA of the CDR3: TGTGCCAGCTCCCAGGGCGGCGGCTACAATGAGCAGTTCTTC. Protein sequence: CASSQGGGYNEQFF. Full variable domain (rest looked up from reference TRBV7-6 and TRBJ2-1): GAGVSQSPRYKVTKRGQDVALRCDPISGHVSLYWYRQALGQGPEFLTYFNYEAQQDKSGLPNDRFSAERPEGSISTLTIQRTEQRDSAMYRCASSQGGGYNEQFFGPGTRLTVL.

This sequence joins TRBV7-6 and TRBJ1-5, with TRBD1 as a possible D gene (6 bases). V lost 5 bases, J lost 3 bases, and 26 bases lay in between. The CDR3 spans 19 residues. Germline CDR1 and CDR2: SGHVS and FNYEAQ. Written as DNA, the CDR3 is TGTGCCAGCAGCCCAGGGACACCGTCAGCCTTGGGGTTCAATCAGCCCCAGCATTTT. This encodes CASSPGTPSALGFNQPQHF.

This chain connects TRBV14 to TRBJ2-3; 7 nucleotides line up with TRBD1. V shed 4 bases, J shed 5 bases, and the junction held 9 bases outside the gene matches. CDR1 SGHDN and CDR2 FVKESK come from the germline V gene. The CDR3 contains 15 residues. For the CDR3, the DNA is TGTGCCAGCAGCCGTATACAGGGGTACCAAGATACGCAGTATTTT. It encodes CASSRIQGYQDTQYF.

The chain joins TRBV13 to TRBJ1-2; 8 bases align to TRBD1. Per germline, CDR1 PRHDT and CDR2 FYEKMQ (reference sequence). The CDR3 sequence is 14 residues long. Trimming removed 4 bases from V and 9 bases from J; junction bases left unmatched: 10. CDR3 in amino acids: CASSSWTGQNSYTF. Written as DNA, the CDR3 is TGTGCCAGCAGCTCATGGACAGGGCAAAATAGCTACACCTTC.

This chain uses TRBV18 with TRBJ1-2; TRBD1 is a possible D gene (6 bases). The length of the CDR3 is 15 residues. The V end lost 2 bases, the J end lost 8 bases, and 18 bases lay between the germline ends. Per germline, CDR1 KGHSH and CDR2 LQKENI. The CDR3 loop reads CASSPELGGAIGYTF. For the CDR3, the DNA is TGTGCCAGCTCACCAGAACTGGGGGGCGCAATCGGCTACACCTTC.

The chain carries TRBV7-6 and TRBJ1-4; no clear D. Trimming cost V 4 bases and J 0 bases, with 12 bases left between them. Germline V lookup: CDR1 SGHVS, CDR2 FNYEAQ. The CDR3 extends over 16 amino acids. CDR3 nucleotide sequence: TGTGCCAGCAGCTCCCCCGGACTTTCAACTAATGAAAAACTGTTTTTT. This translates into CASSSPGLSTNEKLFF.

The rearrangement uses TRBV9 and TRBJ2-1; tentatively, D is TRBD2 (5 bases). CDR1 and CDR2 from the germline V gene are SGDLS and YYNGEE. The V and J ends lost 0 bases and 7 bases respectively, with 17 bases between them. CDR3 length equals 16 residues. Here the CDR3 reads CASSVGSSPRRNEQFF. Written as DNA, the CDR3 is TGTGCCAGCAGCGTAGGCTCTAGCCCCAGGAGGAATGAGCAGTTCTTC.

CDR3 nucleotides: TGTGCCAGCAGCCCGAAATCCGGGACAGCACGGTACGAGCAGTACTTC. This gives the protein CASSPKSGTARYEQYF. The chain is built from TRBV7-6 and TRBJ2-7, with TRBD1 identical over 7 bases. CDR3 length equals 16 residues. Germline V gene data show CDR1 as SGHVS and CDR2 as FNYEAQ. V trimming: 5 bases; J trimming: 4 bases; junction bases outside the gene matches: 14.

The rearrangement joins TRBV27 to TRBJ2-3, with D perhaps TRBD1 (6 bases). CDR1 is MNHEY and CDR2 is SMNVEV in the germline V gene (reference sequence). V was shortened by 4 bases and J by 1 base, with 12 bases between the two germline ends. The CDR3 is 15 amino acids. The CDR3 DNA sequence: TGTGCCAGCAGTTCACAGGGATGGGGCACAGATACGCAGTATTTT. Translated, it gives CASSSQGWGTDTQYF.

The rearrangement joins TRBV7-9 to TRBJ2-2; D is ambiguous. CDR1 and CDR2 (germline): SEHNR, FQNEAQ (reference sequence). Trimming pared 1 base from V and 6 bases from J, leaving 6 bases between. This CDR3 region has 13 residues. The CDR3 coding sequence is TGTGCCAGCAGCTTAGGCGGAGCCGGGGAGCTGTTTTTT. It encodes CASSLGGAGELFF.